This TCR beta chain is from a study of blood T cell repertoires in COVID-19. Study overall: The United States, Italy and Spain provided the acute and convalescent COVID-19 samples. PBMCs, B-cell-depleted T cells, or T cells were the source of the cDNA or gDNA that made up the material.

Authors' processing steps: Reference gene primer amplification gave nucleated cell count estimates. Libraries were prepared by immunoSEQ multiplex PCR; TCRdb keeps only in-frame clonotypes and omits some of them. D and trimming come from the DNA, and the V and J calls and clone size come from that table. Found here are 160,000 or so clones, approximately 75% of them singletons; the top ten hold approximately 10%. Germline CDR1 is SGHAT and CDR2 is FQNNGV. The CDR3 has 14 amino acids. The V end lost 0 bases, the J end lost 4 bases, and 7 bases lay between the germline ends. The chain links TRBV11-2 to TRBJ2-1, with D perhaps TRBD2 (5 bases). The receptor was derived from a human donor in a cohort sampled during active COVID-19. What was sequenced was peripheral blood. The chain's CDR3 is CASSLDGEYNEQFF. CDR3 coding DNA: TGTGCCAGCAGCTTAGACGGGGAGTACAATGAGCAGTTCTTC.